The TCR beta chain described here comes from a study of HIV-infected children after antiretroviral therapy interruption. A 3' RACE protocol on RNA, with unique molecular identifiers, produced the TCR library. TCRdb analysed the 3' RACE reads with MiXCR anew, one entry per CDR3 protein. Among around 40,000 distinct CDR3 sequences listed, more than 6.5% were seen once. The V gene's germline CDR1 is SEHNR and CDR2 FQNEAQ (reference sequence). The V and J ends lost 0 bases and 7 bases respectively, with 12 bases between them. The CDR3 contains 15 residues. Treatment denoted: PENTA 11 planned treatment interruption arm or continuous ART arm.

V and J are TRBV7-9 and TRBJ2-2, with D maybe TRBD2 (5 bases). This clonotype was obtained from a pool of human donors with HIV. This sample comprised CD45RA+ CD4+ T cells from PBMCs, pooled from several time points, obtained from a donor given antiretroviral therapy, either interrupted or continuous. Stated subset: naive CD4+ CD45RA+ CD45RO- T cells. The CDR3 protein is CASSLARASNGELFF. The CDR3 DNA sequence: TGTGCCAGCAGCTTAGCGAGGGCCTCAAACGGGGAGCTGTTTTTT.